This T cell receptor (beta chain) was found in a study of resident and recirculating memory T cells in vitiligo. On the study more broadly: Epidermis came from shave biopsies of lesional and nonlesional sites, plus PBMCs.

Patients had to be free of confetti depigmentation, indicating active vitiligo. Points from the study as a whole: Vitiligo lesions lacked a unique dominant clone, and clonality varied.

Assay used: immunoSEQ multiplex PCR; TCRdb lists only in-frame clones, some missing. The sample comprises about 42,000 clones, around 90% of which are singletons, and 4.5% rests with the top ten. On this clone: The antigen is undetermined.

Germline V gene data show CDR1 as LGHNA and CDR2 as YSLEER. The V and J ends lost 1 base and 7 bases respectively, with 14 bases between them. This CDR3 region has 16 residues. The sequencing input was blood. The rearrangement joins TRBV4-3 to TRBJ1-6; TRBD1 is a possible D gene (6 bases). This receptor was obtained from a male donor with vitiligo. The CDR3 nucleotides read TGCGCCAGCAGCCAAGGGGGCCGGGGGGGCAATTCACCCCTCCACTTT. It specifies CASSQGGRGGNSPLHF.